The 13 T cell receptor beta chains in this list originate from one sample, sequenced in a study of cytomegalovirus exposure and HLA in healthy donors. The data were produced by immunoSEQ multiplex PCR, yet TCRdb's version contains in-frame clones alone and is incomplete. The sample holds 90,000 or so clones, about 96% seen once. Source material: PBMCs. The origin of the receptors is a man between 18 and 29 years old in good health and CMV-seronegative.

The rearrangement uses TRBV5-8 and TRBJ2-3; 8 nucleotides line up with TRBD2. Germline loops: CDR1 SGHTS, CDR2 YDEGEE. CDR3 length: 16 residues. V shed 0 bases and J 2 bases; nucleotides not matched to a gene: 5. The CDR3 region is CASSLGGLEITDTQYF. The DNA of the CDR3 is TGTGCCAGCAGCTTGGGGGGACTAGAGATCACAGATACGCAGTATTTT.

This clone was seen just once. The CDR3 DNA follows: TGCGCCAGCAGCTTTAATCTAGCGGGAGGGTACAATGAGCAGTTCTTC. Translating it yields CASSFNLAGGYNEQFF. The V call is TRBV5-1, the J call TRBJ2-1; TRBD2 aligns across 12 bases. This CDR3 comprises 16 residues. Germline trimming cut 2 bases from V and 4 bases from J; bases unmatched to any gene: 4. CDR1 SGHRS and CDR2 YFSETQ come from the germline V gene. The variable domain in full, completed from reference TRBV5-1 and TRBJ2-1, reads KAGVTQTPRYLIKTRGQQVTLSCSPISGHRSVSWYQQTPGQGLQFLFEYFSETQRNKGNFPGRFSGRQFSNSRSEMNVSTLELGDSALYLCASSFNLAGGYNEQFFGPGTRLTVL.

This clone was recorded once. V gene TRBV27 combines with J gene TRBJ2-5; the match to TRBD1 covers 8 bases. J was trimmed by 4 bases and V by 5 bases; bases with no gene match: 21. CDR1 and CDR2 from the germline V gene are MNHEY and SMNVEV (reference sequence). This CDR3 is 19 amino acids long. The CDR3 is CASSPTDLKSDRERETQYF. Here the CDR3 DNA reads TGTGCCAGCAGTCCCACCGATCTCAAATCGGACAGGGAAAGAGAGACCCAGTACTTC.

This clone was seen only a few times. The chain couples TRBV19 to TRBJ1-2; D remains ambiguous. Germline V lookup: CDR1 LNHDA, CDR2 SQIVND (reference sequence). This CDR3 is built from 15 residues. Between the trimmed V and J ends, which lost 1 base and 0 bases, there was a span of 9 bases. The CDR3 coding sequence is TGTGCCAGTAGTATAGCGGGGATAGCTAACTATGGCTACACCTTC. Translated: CASSIAGIANYGYTF. The full variable domain, rest sourced from reference TRBV19 and TRBJ1-2, is DGGITQSPKYLFRKEGQNVTLSCEQNLNHDAMYWYRQDPGQGLRLIYYSQIVNDFQKGDIAEGYSVSREKKESFPLTVTSAQKNPTAFYLCASSIAGIANYGYTFGSGTRLTVV.

Concerning this clone: This specimen includes other DNA sequences encoding the same CDR3. The J gene is TRBJ2-5, the V gene TRBV2, with 13 bases fitting TRBD2. Germline CDR1 is SNHLY and CDR2 is FYNNEI. With 6 bases clipped from V and 2 bases from J, the junction kept 6 bases outside the gene matches. The CDR3 totals 16 residues. Here the CDR3 reads CASSKGTSGDQETQYF. CDR3 coding DNA: TGTGCCAGCAGCAAAGGGACTAGCGGGGATCAAGAGACCCAGTACTTC.

The rearrangement joins TRBV19 to TRBJ1-2, with 8 bases aligning to TRBD1. Trimming at V came to 1 base and at J to 3 bases, leaving 7 bases not matched to a gene. The V gene's germline CDR1 is LNHDA and CDR2 SQIVND (reference sequence). This CDR3 is 16 amino acids long. The CDR3 here is CASSIGSDRAYYGYTF. Written as DNA, the CDR3 is TGTGCCAGTAGTATAGGTTCGGACAGGGCGTACTATGGCTACACCTTC.

The chain has TRBV29-1 and TRBJ2-5; 7 nucleotides match TRBD1. V was pared by 3 bases and J by 5 bases, with 6 bases of the junction left unmatched. From germline, CDR1 is SQVTM and CDR2 ANQGSEA. This CDR3 spans 13 amino acids. CDR3 loop: CSVDRQGVETQYF. In DNA form, the CDR3 reads TGCAGCGTTGATAGGCAGGGGGTGGAGACCCAGTACTTC.

CDR3 amino acids: CASSRGAGELFF. The CDR3 DNA is TGTGCCAGCAGTCGGGGTGCCGGGGAGCTGTTTTTT. The J gene is TRBJ2-2, the V gene TRBV27; D perhaps matches TRBD2 (5 bases). The ends were cut back, 5 bases at V and 6 bases at J, with 7 bases in the middle. CDR3 length equals 12 residues. The germline gives CDR1 MNHEY, CDR2 SMNVEV (reference sequence).

This sequence joins TRBV5-4 and TRBJ2-5, with D perhaps matching TRBD1 (5 bases). In germline, CDR1 is SGHNT, CDR2 YYREEE (reference sequence). The CDR3 sequence is 13 residues long. Trimming removed 6 bases from V and 4 bases from J, with 13 bases in between. In nucleotides, the CDR3 is TGTGCCAGCACCAAGCAGGGATCAGAGACCCAGTACTTC. It yields the protein CASTKQGSETQYF.

This clone was seen more than once but under ten times. The CDR3 DNA reads TGTGCCAGCAGTGAAGATTTTAGCGTCTCCTACAATGAGCAGTTCTTC. Translation gives CASSEDFSVSYNEQFF. This rearrangement joins TRBV2 to TRBJ2-1, with a tentative D call TRBD2 (5 bases). Germline CDR1 is SNHLY and CDR2 is FYNNEI. V lost 1 base, J lost 0 bases, and 10 bases lay in between. CDR3 length equals 16 residues.

The chain employs TRBV27 and TRBJ2-1; D possibly corresponds to TRBD1 (5 bases). This CDR3 region has 14 residues. Germline assignment: CDR1 MNHEY and CDR2 SMNVEV (reference sequence). Trimming pared 3 bases from V and 4 bases from J, leaving 10 bases between. CDR3: CASSFSGPYNEQFF. DNA of the CDR3: TGTGCCAGCAGTTTTTCAGGGCCGTACAATGAGCAGTTCTTC.

The chain links TRBV7-7 to TRBJ2-2; TRBD2 might be the D (5 bases). In germline, CDR1 is SSHAT, CDR2 FNYEAQ (reference sequence). The CDR3 sequence is 14 residues long. As DNA, the CDR3 is TGTGCTAGCGCAGCTGAGGTGAACACCGGGGAGCTGTTTTTT. Translation gives CASAAEVNTGELFF.

The V gene is TRBV6-1, the J gene TRBJ1-4, with a tentative D call TRBD1 (5 bases). Trimming took off 6 bases at V and 5 bases at J, with 10 bases between the two ends. CDR3 length: 13 amino acids. The V gene's germline CDR1 is MNHNS and CDR2 SASEGT. The chain's CDR3 is CASSQGRNEKLFF. CDR3 coding DNA: TGTGCCAGCAGCCAGGGCCGGAATGAAAAACTGTTTTTT.